The 8 T cell receptor beta chains given below trace back to one sample, sequenced in a study of CD8 T cells in Susac syndrome. A quantity of about 0.5 to 1 ug RNA underwent reverse transcription using random hexamers. TCRdb reprocessed the immunoSEQ multiplex PCR reads via MiXCR and lists one record per CDR3 protein. Of fewer than 200,000 distinct CDR3 sequences in the sample, 91% were seen once. Specimen: CD4+ T cells from PBMCs. The receptors were gathered from a human donor with Susac syndrome.

The V call is TRBV20-1, the J call TRBJ2-5; TRBD2 aligns across 10 bases. This CDR3 spans 14 amino acids. Trimming took 3 bases from V and 5 from J; bases not matched to a gene: 6. Germline V gene data show CDR1 as DFQATT and CDR2 as SNEGSKA (reference sequence). This chain's CDR3 is CSARLAGDFETQYF. The CDR3 DNA reads as TGCAGTGCTAGGCTAGCGGGAGATTTCGAGACCCAGTACTTC.

CDR3 DNA sequence: TGTGCCAGCAGCTGGGACCAACACAATGAGCAGTTCTTC. Translated, it gives CASSWDQHNEQFF. The chain joins TRBV5-4 to TRBJ2-1, with D perhaps TRBD1 or TRBD2 (5 bases each). CDR1 is SGHNT and CDR2 is YYREEE in the germline V gene (reference sequence). The CDR3 has 13 residues. Trimming removed 3 bases at V and 5 bases at J, with 9 bases between. The full variable domain, rest sourced from reference TRBV5-4 and TRBJ2-1, is ETGVTQSPTHLIKTRGQQVTLRCSSQSGHNTVSWYQQALGQGPQFIFQYYREEENGRGNFPPRFSGLQFPNYSSELNVNALELDDSALYLCASSWDQHNEQFFGPGTRLTVL.

V gene TRBV30 combines with J gene TRBJ2-5, with 10 bases lining up with TRBD2. The CDR3 totals 12 residues. Germline assignment: CDR1 GTSNPN and CDR2 SVGIG (reference sequence). CDR3 amino acids: CAWASGGETQYF. Written as DNA, the CDR3 is TGTGCTTGGGCTAGCGGGGGTGAGACCCAGTACTTC.

The chain recombines TRBV5-1 with TRBJ2-3; TRBD2 matches at 7 bases. Per germline, CDR1 SGHRS and CDR2 YFSETQ. The CDR3 consists of 13 residues. With 6 bases clipped from V and 2 bases from J, the junction kept 3 bases outside the gene matches. CDR3 sequence: CASKGGTTDTQYF. The CDR3 DNA sequence: TGCGCCAGCAAGGGAGGGACCACAGATACGCAGTATTTT.

V and J are TRBV7-9 and TRBJ2-5, with 9 bases that match TRBD1. Germline CDR1 and CDR2: SEHNR and FQNEAQ (reference sequence). This CDR3 contains 13 residues. V dropped 8 bases and J dropped 5; count of bases not matched to a gene: 6. CDR3 bases: TGTGCCAGCTCCCGGGACAGGGCCGAGACCCAGTACTTC. It yields the protein CASSRDRAETQYF.

This sequence joins TRBV3-1 and TRBJ1-1, with 9 bases aligning to TRBD1. This CDR3 contains 15 residues. With 6 bases clipped from V and 2 bases from J, the junction kept 7 bases outside the gene matches. Germline V gene data show CDR1 as LGHDT and CDR2 as YNNKEL (reference sequence). The CDR3 DNA reads TGTGCCAGCAGGTCCGGGACAGGGAGAAACACTGAAGCTTTCTTT. Translating gives CASRSGTGRNTEAFF.

The J gene is TRBJ2-1, the V gene TRBV5-6; D might be TRBD2 (5 bases). CDR3 length: 15 amino acids. Trimming took off 4 bases at V and 7 bases at J, with 18 bases between the two ends. CDR1 and CDR2 from the germline V gene are SGHDT and YYEEEE. DNA of the CDR3: TGTGCCAGCAGCCGGCCCAGCGGCCCGAGTAATGAGCAGTTCTTC. Protein product: CASSRPSGPSNEQFF.

This chain links TRBV19 with TRBJ1-1; D is ambiguous. The germline V gene has CDR1 LNHDA and CDR2 SQIVND (reference sequence). CDR3 size: 14 residues. The V and J ends lost 8 bases and 5 bases respectively, with 18 bases between them. The CDR3 reads CASRDPSLRTEAFF. The CDR3 DNA sequence: TGTGCCAGTCGGGATCCCTCCCTGAGGACTGAAGCTTTCTTT.